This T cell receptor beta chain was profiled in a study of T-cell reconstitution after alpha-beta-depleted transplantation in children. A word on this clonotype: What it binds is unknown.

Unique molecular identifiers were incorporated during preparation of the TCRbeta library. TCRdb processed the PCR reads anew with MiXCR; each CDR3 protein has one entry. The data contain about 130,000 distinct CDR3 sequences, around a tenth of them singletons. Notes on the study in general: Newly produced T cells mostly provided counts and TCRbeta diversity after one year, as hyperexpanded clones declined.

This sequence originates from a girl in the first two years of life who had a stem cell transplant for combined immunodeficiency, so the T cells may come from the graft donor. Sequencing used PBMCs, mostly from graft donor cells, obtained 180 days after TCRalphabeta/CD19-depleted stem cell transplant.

The CDR3 DNA sequence: TGCGCCAGCAGCTTGGCCTTGGAGGGGCTGTTTGGAGATACGCAGTATTTT. Its protein product is CASSLALEGLFGDTQYF. The chain combines TRBV5-1 with TRBJ2-3; weak D call: TRBD2 (6 bases). The CDR3 totals 17 residues. Trimming took off 0 bases at V and 5 bases at J, with 19 bases between the two ends. CDR1 SGHRS and CDR2 YFSETQ come from the germline V gene.